A single sample is the source of the 19 T cell receptor beta chains below, sequenced in a study of shared clonotypes between healthy human individuals. The assay was immunoSEQ multiplex PCR, and TCRdb's table has in-frame clones only and misses some. Among 2 million to 3 million clones, just over 90% were seen once, and the ten largest hold roughly 0.15%. Sequenced: naive CD4+ T cells sorted from blood. Subset reported: CD45RA+ positively selected. Every receptor here comes from a man between 18 and 29 years old in good health.

This chain joins TRBV6-5 and TRBJ2-5, with D possibly called TRBD1 or TRBD2 (5 bases each). V gave up 2 bases and J gave up 5 bases, with 12 bases separating them. This CDR3 is built from 14 residues. Germline CDR1 MNHEY, CDR2 SVGAGI. CDR3 region: CASSYGGLGETQYF. For the CDR3, the DNA is TGTGCCAGCAGTTACGGGGGATTGGGGGAGACCCAGTACTTC.

The V gene is TRBV6-1, the J gene TRBJ1-2; 7 bases fit TRBD1. Germline V gene sequence: CDR1 MNHNS, CDR2 SASEGT. The CDR3 sequence is 15 residues long. V shed 4 bases, J shed 5 bases, and the junction held 10 bases outside the gene matches. CDR3 amino acids: CASSVIGGGRYGYTF. CDR3 DNA: TGTGCCAGCAGTGTCATAGGGGGCGGTCGATATGGCTACACCTTC.

The gene calls are TRBV5-5 and TRBJ1-5; 7 positions agree with TRBD1. The CDR3 covers 15 residues. V lost 6 bases, J lost 1 base, and 7 bases stayed unmatched. Germline V gene data show CDR1 as SGHKS and CDR2 as YYEKEE (reference sequence). The CDR3 coding sequence is TGTGCCAGCAAACGACAGGGCGAGAGCAATCAGCCCCAGCATTTT. Amino acids: CASKRQGESNQPQHF.

The chain has TRBV7-9 and TRBJ1-3, with D uncertain. From germline, CDR1 is SEHNR and CDR2 FQNEAQ (reference sequence). The CDR3 extends over 15 amino acids. Trimming shortened V by 0 bases and J by 0 bases, and 6 bases separated the two germline ends. The CDR3 region has the DNA TGTGCCAGCAGCTTAGCGTCGGGCTCTGGAAACACCATATATTTT. This encodes CASSLASGSGNTIYF.

The V call is TRBV7-2, the J call TRBJ2-3; TRBD2 matches at 9 bases. Trimming at V came to 5 bases and at J to 2 bases, leaving 8 bases not matched to a gene. CDR3 length: 16 amino acids. CDR1 and CDR2 from the germline V gene are SGHTA and FQGNSA. Written as DNA, the CDR3 is TGTGCCAGCAGCAGACTCGGACTAGCGACCACAGATACGCAGTATTTT. This translates into CASSRLGLATTDTQYF.

The CDR3 protein is CAWSNSDRGREKLFF. In DNA form, the CDR3 reads TGTGCCTGGAGTAATTCCGACAGGGGGAGGGAAAAACTGTTTTTT. The gene calls are TRBV30 and TRBJ1-4; 9 nucleotides agree with TRBD1. The CDR3 is 15 amino acids. Germline CDR1 is GTSNPN and CDR2 is SVGIG (reference sequence). V was pared by 2 bases and J by 8 bases, with 9 bases of the junction left unmatched. The full variable domain, completed using reference TRBV30 and TRBJ1-4, is SQTIHQWPATLVQPVGSPLSLECTVEGTSNPNLYWYRQAAGRGLQLLFYSVGIGQISSEVPQNLSASRPQDRQFILSSKKLLLSDSGFYLCAWSNSDRGREKLFFGSGTQLSVL.

This clone was counted only a few times. This same CDR3 is encoded by further DNA sequences in the sample. J is TRBJ2-5 and V is TRBV7-9; D is undetermined. This CDR3 spans 11 amino acids. Per the germline V gene, CDR1 is SEHNR and CDR2 is FQNEAQ (reference sequence). Trimming shortened V by 1 base and J by 5 bases, and 2 bases separated the two germline ends. The CDR3 sequence is CASSLVETQYF. For the CDR3, the DNA is TGTGCCAGCAGCTTAGTTGAGACCCAGTACTTC.

The genes are TRBV19 and TRBJ2-3, with D hard to call. Between the trimmed V and J ends, which lost 4 bases and 2 bases, there was a span of 10 bases. Germline V gene data show CDR1 as LNHDA and CDR2 as SQIVND (reference sequence). The CDR3 runs 14 residues. The chain's CDR3 is CASSTLETTDTQYF. CDR3 sequence (DNA): TGTGCCAGTAGTACCCTAGAAACCACAGATACGCAGTATTTT. The variable domain in full, with the rest retrieved from reference TRBV19 and TRBJ2-3, is DGGITQSPKYLFRKEGQNVTLSCEQNLNHDAMYWYRQDPGQGLRLIYYSQIVNDFQKGDIAEGYSVSREKKESFPLTVTSAQKNPTAFYLCASSTLETTDTQYFGPGTRLTVL.

The V gene is TRBV7-6, the J gene TRBJ1-5; 7 nucleotides agree with TRBD1. Germline V gene lookup returns CDR1 SGHVS and CDR2 FNYEAQ. V was clipped by 1 base and J by 8 bases; unmatched bases: 5. The CDR3 loop spans 14 amino acids. CDR3 DNA sequence: TGTGCCAGCAGCTTAGGCAGGGGGGGGGAGCCCCAGCATTTT. Translating it yields CASSLGRGGEPQHF.

This chain's CDR3 is CASSEQIAGGLSYEQYF. The CDR3 nucleotides are TGTGCCAGCAGTGAACAAATAGCGGGAGGACTCTCCTACGAGCAGTACTTC. The V call is TRBV25-1, the J call TRBJ2-7; 10 bases are a match to TRBD2. Per the germline V gene, CDR1 is MGHDK and CDR2 is SYGVNS. The trim removed 2 bases at V and 0 bases at J, leaving 7 bases unmatched. The CDR3 length is 17 residues.

The V and J genes are TRBV7-8 and TRBJ2-3; TRBD2 might be the D (5 bases). V lost 3 bases, J lost 6 bases, and 16 bases lay in between. This CDR3 is 15 amino acids long. Looked up from germline, CDR1 is SGHVS and CDR2 is FQNEAQ. DNA for the CDR3: TGTGCCAGCAGCTTTACGGCCTACCCGGGGGATACGCAGTATTTT. Protein sequence: CASSFTAYPGDTQYF.

In its sample, this clone was seen a few times. V usage is TRBV19 and J usage is TRBJ1-2; D is unresolved. CDR3 length: 12 amino acids. Germline V gene data show CDR1 as LNHDA and CDR2 as SQIVND (reference sequence). V was cut by 7 bases and J by 5 bases, with 11 bases left in between. CDR3 loop: CASKDGVYGYTF. The CDR3 DNA follows: TGTGCCAGTAAAGACGGGGTTTATGGCTACACCTTC.

CDR3 coding DNA: TGTGCCAGCAGCTACCCTAGCGGCATGAGGATTGAGCAGTTCTTC. Translation: CASSYPSGMRIEQFF. This chain links TRBV5-4 with TRBJ2-1; TRBD2 aligns across 7 bases. CDR3 size: 15 residues. The J segment lost 9 bases and the V segment lost 3 bases, leaving 12 bases of the junction unmatched. Per germline, CDR1 SGHNT and CDR2 YYREEE (reference sequence).

The chain is built from TRBV19 and TRBJ2-7, with TRBD2 identical over 8 bases. The CDR3 is 14 amino acids. Germline lookup yields CDR1 LNHDA and CDR2 SQIVND (reference sequence). The ends lost 6 bases at V and 0 bases at J; junction bases unmatched: 4. The CDR3, as DNA: TGTGCCAGTAGGGCGGGAGGCTCCTCCTACGAGCAGTACTTC. As protein: CASRAGGSSYEQYF.

The chain recombines TRBV5-8 with TRBJ1-1, with D uncertain. Germline V gene data show CDR1 as SGHTS and CDR2 as YDEGEE. The CDR3 has 13 residues. The V end was cut by 0 bases, the J end by 5 bases, with 8 bases between. For the CDR3, the DNA is TGTGCCAGCAGCTTGGGCGGGCGTACTGAAGCTTTCTTT. Protein: CASSLGGRTEAFF.

J is TRBJ1-1 and V is TRBV6-5; D possibly corresponds to TRBD1 (5 bases). The CDR3 runs 15 residues. The V and J ends lost 2 bases and 1 base respectively, with 11 bases between them. Germline V gene data show CDR1 as MNHEY and CDR2 as SVGAGI. For the CDR3, the DNA is TGTGCCAGCAGTTACAGGCCTACAGGGAACACTGAAGCTTTCTTT. Amino acids: CASSYRPTGNTEAFF.

V is TRBV10-3 and J is TRBJ2-7; 7 bases fit TRBD1. V was pared by 0 bases and J by 4 bases, with 6 bases of the junction left unmatched. The CDR3 extends over 15 amino acids. Per germline, CDR1 ENHRY and CDR2 SYGVKD. The CDR3 DNA reads as TGTGCCATCAGTGAGTCTCTGGACAGGCTTTACGAGCAGTACTTC. Translation gives CAISESLDRLYEQYF.

This clone was seen just once. V gene TRBV6-5 combines with J gene TRBJ2-3, with D uncertain. The CDR3 contains 10 residues. Germline CDR1 reads MNHEY; CDR2 reads SVGAGI. Trimming took off 6 bases at V and 5 bases at J, with 3 bases between the two ends. The CDR3 sequence: CASSRDTQYF. In nucleotides, the CDR3 is TGTGCCAGCAGCCGAGATACGCAGTATTTT.

The rearrangement joins TRBV6-1 to TRBJ2-7, with 9 bases lining up with TRBD2. The CDR3 loop spans 15 amino acids. Germline V gives CDR1 MNHNS, CDR2 SASEGT. J was trimmed by 2 bases and V by 3 bases; bases with no gene match: 5. The CDR3, as DNA: TGTGCCAGCAGTGACGGCCTAGCGGGACCCTACGAGCAGTACTTC. It yields the protein CASSDGLAGPYEQYF.